This is a list of T cell receptor beta chains from one sample in a study of cytomegalovirus exposure and HLA in healthy donors. The protocol was immunoSEQ multiplex PCR, while the TCRdb copy is restricted to in-frame clones and leaves out a portion. The sample lists about 130,000 clones; approximately 78% were seen once. Sequenced input: PBMCs. Receptors originate from a woman aged 40 to 55 in good health and CMV-seropositive. The CDR3 runs from the conserved cysteine through the conserved F or W. A D gene is named only where the DNA matches it firmly. For some rows the clone size is stated as once, few or many, or as a class when expanded; others skip it.

j_call v_call clone_size cdr3_length d_call cdr3_aa cdr3_nt
TRBJ1-2 TRBV2 - 14 - CASRKTELNYGYTF TGTGCCAGCAGGAAAACAGAGCTTAACTATGGCTACACCTTC
TRBJ1-1 TRBV6-6 - 10 - CASTGIEAFF TGTGCCAGCACCGGTATTGAAGCTTTCTTT
TRBJ1-2 TRBV5-4 - 17 - CASSLGDTASSNYGYTF TGTGCCAGCAGCCTTGGGGACACTGCTTCCTCTAACTATGGCTACACCTTC
TRBJ2-2 TRBV29-1 - 13 - CSVVDRLTGELFF TGCAGCGTTGTTGACAGGCTCACCGGGGAGCTGTTTTTT
TRBJ1-2 TRBV28 - 14 TRBD1 CASSGGQTSYGYTF TGTGCCAGCAGTGGGGGACAGACTTCCTATGGCTACACCTTC
TRBJ1-3 TRBV29-1 - 17 TRBD1 CSVQSGTGYLAGNTIYF TGCAGCGTGCAATCCGGGACAGGGTATCTTGCTGGAAACACCATATATTTT
TRBJ2-1 TRBV5-1 - 14 TRBD1 CASSRGQGTHEQFF TGCGCCAGCAGCCGGGGACAGGGTACTCATGAGCAGTTCTTC
TRBJ2-3 TRBV28 - 18 TRBD2 CASSRTTGLAGGVDTQYF TGTGCCAGCAGTCGAACCACGGGGCTAGCGGGAGGGGTAGATACGCAGTATTTT
TRBJ1-2 TRBV9 - 15 - CASSVDGIANYGYTF TGTGCCAGCAGCGTAGATGGTATAGCTAACTATGGCTACACCTTC
TRBJ2-5 TRBV7-6 - 13 TRBD2 CASSSRLAPIQYF TGTGCCAGCAGCTCTCGACTAGCCCCGATCCAGTACTTC
TRBJ2-3 TRBV7-3 - 18 TRBD2 CASSSKVGLAGGTDTQYF TGTGCCAGCAGTTCCAAAGTCGGGCTAGCGGGAGGCACAGATACGCAGTATTTT
TRBJ2-7 TRBV11-2 - 15 - CASSYAGAGTYEQYF TGTGCCAGCAGCTACGCGGGGGCAGGCACCTACGAGCAGTACTTC
TRBJ2-7 TRBV6-5 - 14 - CASSELGGNYEQYF TGTGCCAGCAGTGAACTGGGGGGAAACTACGAGCAGTACTTC
TRBJ2-1 TRBV27 - 14 TRBD1 CASSRGTGDNEQFF TGTGCCAGCAGCCGCGGGACAGGGGATAATGAGCAGTTCTTC
TRBJ1-2 TRBV9 - 13 - CASSPGNQYGYTF TGTGCCAGCAGCCCCGGGAACCAATATGGCTACACCTTC
TRBJ2-3 TRBV7-2 few 15 - CASSLGPGGADTQYF TGTGCCAGCAGCTTAGGACCGGGGGGCGCAGATACGCAGTATTTT
TRBJ1-2 TRBV18 few 14 TRBD1 CASSPQTGDYGYTF TGTGCCAGCTCGCCCCAGACAGGGGACTATGGCTACACCTTC
TRBJ1-5 TRBV28 few 18 - CASTETPGTSNSNQPQHF TGTGCCAGCACCGAAACCCCCGGGACATCAAATAGCAATCAGCCCCAGCATTTT
TRBJ1-1 TRBV5-1 - 15 TRBD1 CASSFSGTGGSEAFF TGCGCCAGCAGCTTCTCCGGGACAGGGGGCTCTGAAGCTTTCTTT
TRBJ1-2 TRBV19 - 14 - CASSKLPGNYGYTF TGTGCCAGTAGTAAGCTTCCGGGGAACTATGGCTACACCTTC
TRBJ2-3 TRBV7-9 - 15 TRBD1 CASSHGTGSTDTQYF TGTGCCAGCAGCCACGGGACAGGTAGCACAGATACGCAGTATTTT
TRBJ2-1 TRBV19 - 14 - CASSTRASNNEQFF TGTGCCAGTAGTACGAGAGCATCTAACAATGAGCAGTTCTTC
TRBJ1-3 TRBV19 - 14 - CASSGRVPGNTIYF TGTGCCAGTAGCGGCAGGGTGCCTGGAAACACCATATATTTT
TRBJ2-7 TRBV9 once 15 TRBD2 CASSVAGLAGSEQYF TGTGCCAGCAGCGTAGCGGGACTAGCGGGATCCGAGCAGTACTTC
TRBJ1-1 TRBV6-6 - 13 - CAASQGRDTEAFF TGTGCCGCATCACAGGGACGGGACACTGAAGCTTTCTTT
TRBJ1-1 TRBV11-2 - 14 TRBD1 CASSLGQEYTEAFF TGTGCCAGCAGCTTGGGACAGGAGTACACTGAAGCTTTCTTT
TRBJ1-5 TRBV6-5 - 15 TRBD1 CASSSGTGVNQPQHF TGTGCCAGCAGTTCCGGGACAGGGGTCAATCAGCCCCAGCATTTT
TRBJ2-1 TRBV5-1 - 15 - CASSSRTSSGSEQFF TGCGCCAGCAGCTCGCGGACTTCCTCGGGTAGTGAGCAGTTCTTC
TRBJ2-1 TRBV28 - 14 - CASSLGGSTNEQFF TGTGCCAGCAGTTTAGGGGGCTCAACCAATGAGCAGTTCTTC
TRBJ1-2 TRBV5-1 - 13 TRBD1 CASSLAGGHGYTF TGCGCCAGCAGCTTGGCAGGGGGCCATGGCTACACCTTC
TRBJ1-5 TRBV4-2 few 16 TRBD1 CASSQVATGANQPQHF TGTGCCAGCAGCCAAGTGGCGACAGGGGCCAATCAGCCCCAGCATTTT
TRBJ2-3 TRBV27 - 11 - CASSHTDTQYF TGTGCCAGCAGTCACACAGATACGCAGTATTTT
TRBJ2-7 TRBV5-1 - 15 TRBD1 CASSEDRSKAYEQYF TGCGCCAGCAGCGAGGACAGGAGTAAAGCCTACGAGCAGTACTTC
TRBJ2-3 TRBV7-2 - 19 TRBD2 CASSFPGLAGALPSDTQYF TGTGCCAGCAGCTTTCCCGGACTAGCGGGAGCCCTACCATCAGATACGCAGTATTTT
TRBJ1-2 TRBV29-1 - 11 - CSVTGLYGYTF TGCAGCGTCACAGGGCTCTATGGCTACACCTTC
TRBJ2-3 TRBV5-4 - 15 TRBD2 CASSEGLAGRNTQYF TGTGCCAGCAGCGAAGGGCTAGCGGGACGAAATACGCAGTATTTT
TRBJ2-5 TRBV19 - 16 TRBD1 CASRPSGGRGLETQYF TGTGCCAGTAGACCCTCAGGGGGCCGCGGTCTTGAGACCCAGTACTTC
TRBJ1-1 TRBV10-3 - 15 - CAISAFGGNYTEAFF TGTGCCATCAGTGCTTTCGGAGGGAATTACACTGAAGCTTTCTTT
TRBJ2-2 TRBV5-1 - 13 - CASSLTGPGELFF TGCGCCAGCAGCTTGACAGGCCCGGGGGAGCTGTTTTTT
TRBJ1-1 TRBV6-4 - 13 - CASSQGSNTEAFF TGTGCCAGCAGCCAGGGGTCGAACACTGAAGCTTTCTTT
TRBJ1-2 TRBV2 - 15 TRBD1 CASIPSGTGIYGYTF TGTGCCAGCATCCCATCCGGGACAGGGATCTATGGCTACACCTTC
TRBJ2-2 TRBV12-5 - 16 TRBD1 CASGRGQASNTGELFF TGTGCTAGTGGCCGCGGACAGGCATCGAACACCGGGGAGCTGTTTTTT